This TCR beta chain stems from a study of CD8+ T cells in alopecia areata. CD4+ and CD8+ T cells were sorted from PBMCs stained for CD3, CD4 and CD8. Once RNA had been extracted, it was reverse transcribed into cDNA to act as the sequencing template. Produced via immunoSEQ multiplex PCR; TCRdb's table is partial and in-frame only. The sample lists around 150,000 clones, 45% to 60% occurring once. With respect to this clone: As yet, its antigen is unknown.

V was pared by 6 bases and J by 0 bases, with 13 bases between. The CDR3 is 16 amino acids. Germline V gives CDR1 SGHRS, CDR2 YFSETQ. General observations from the study: Scalp sequencing captures resident alphabeta T cells of normal skin too. Compared with normal scalp, lesional scalp had higher clonality and more expanded CD8+ clones. Sharing of TCR sequences between patients (possibly for HLA-related reasons) was less clear than in mice.

The receptor was derived from a human donor in good health. J is TRBJ2-6 and V is TRBV5-1; D is unclear. Material: CD4+ T cells sorted from blood. The CDR3 spells CASTQRTGSGANVLTF. The DNA for the CDR3 is TGCGCCAGCACCCAAAGGACGGGCTCTGGGGCCAACGTCCTGACTTTC.